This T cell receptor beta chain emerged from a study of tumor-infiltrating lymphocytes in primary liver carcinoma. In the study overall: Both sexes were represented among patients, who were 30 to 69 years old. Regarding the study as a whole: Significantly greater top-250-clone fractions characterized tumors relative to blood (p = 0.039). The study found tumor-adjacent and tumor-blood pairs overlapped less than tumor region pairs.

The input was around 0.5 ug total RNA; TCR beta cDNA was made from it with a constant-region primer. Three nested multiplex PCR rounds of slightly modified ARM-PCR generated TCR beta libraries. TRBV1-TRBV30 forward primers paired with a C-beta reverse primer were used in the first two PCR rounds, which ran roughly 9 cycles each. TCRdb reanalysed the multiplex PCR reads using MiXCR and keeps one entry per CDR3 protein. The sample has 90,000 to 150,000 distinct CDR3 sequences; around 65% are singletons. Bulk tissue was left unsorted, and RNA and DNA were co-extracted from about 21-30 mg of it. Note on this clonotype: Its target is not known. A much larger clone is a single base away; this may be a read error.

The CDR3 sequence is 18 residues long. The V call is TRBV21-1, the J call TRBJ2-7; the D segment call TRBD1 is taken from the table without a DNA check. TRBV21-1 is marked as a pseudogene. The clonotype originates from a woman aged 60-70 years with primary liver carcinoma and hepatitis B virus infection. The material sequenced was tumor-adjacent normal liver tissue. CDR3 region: CASSRRTGGPHPSYEQYF. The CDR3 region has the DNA TGTGCCAGCAGCAGGCGGACAGGGGGACCTCATCCCTCCTACGAGCAGTACTTC.